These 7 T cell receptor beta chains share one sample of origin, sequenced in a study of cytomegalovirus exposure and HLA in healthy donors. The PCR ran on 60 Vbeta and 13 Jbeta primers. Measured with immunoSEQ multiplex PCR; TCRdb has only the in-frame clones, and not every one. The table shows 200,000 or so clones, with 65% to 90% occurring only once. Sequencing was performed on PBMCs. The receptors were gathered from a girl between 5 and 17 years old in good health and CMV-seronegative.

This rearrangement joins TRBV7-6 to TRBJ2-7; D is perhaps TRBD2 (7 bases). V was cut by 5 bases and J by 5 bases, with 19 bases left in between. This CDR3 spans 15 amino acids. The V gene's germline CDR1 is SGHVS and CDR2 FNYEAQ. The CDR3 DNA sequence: TGTGCCAGCAGCCCCGGGGGGCTGATTTTCGACGAGCAGTACTTC. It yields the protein CASSPGGLIFDEQYF.

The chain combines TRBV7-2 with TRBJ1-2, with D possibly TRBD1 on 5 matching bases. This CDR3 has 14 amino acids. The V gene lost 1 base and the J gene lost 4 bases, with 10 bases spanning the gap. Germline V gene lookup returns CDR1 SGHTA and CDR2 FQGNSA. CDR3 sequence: CASSLDFTGYGYTF. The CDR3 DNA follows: TGTGCCAGCAGCTTAGATTTTACAGGCTATGGCTACACCTTC.

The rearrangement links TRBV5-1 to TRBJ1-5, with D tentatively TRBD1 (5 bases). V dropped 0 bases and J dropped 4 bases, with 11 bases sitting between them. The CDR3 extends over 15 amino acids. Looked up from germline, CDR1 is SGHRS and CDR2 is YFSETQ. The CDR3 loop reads CASSLDNGGNQPQHF. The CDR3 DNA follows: TGCGCCAGCAGCTTGGATAACGGGGGGAATCAGCCCCAGCATTTT.

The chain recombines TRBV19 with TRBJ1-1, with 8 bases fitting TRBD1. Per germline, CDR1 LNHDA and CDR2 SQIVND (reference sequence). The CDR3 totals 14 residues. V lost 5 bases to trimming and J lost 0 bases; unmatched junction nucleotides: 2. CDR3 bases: TGTGCCAGTAGTGTGACAGGGGTGAACACTGAAGCTTTCTTT. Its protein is CASSVTGVNTEAFF.

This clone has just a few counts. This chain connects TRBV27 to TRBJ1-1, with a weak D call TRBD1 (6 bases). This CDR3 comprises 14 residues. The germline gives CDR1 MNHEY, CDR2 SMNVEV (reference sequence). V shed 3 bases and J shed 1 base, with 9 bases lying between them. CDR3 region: CASSFRQENTEAFF. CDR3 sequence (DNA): TGTGCCAGCAGTTTTAGACAGGAGAACACTGAAGCTTTCTTT.

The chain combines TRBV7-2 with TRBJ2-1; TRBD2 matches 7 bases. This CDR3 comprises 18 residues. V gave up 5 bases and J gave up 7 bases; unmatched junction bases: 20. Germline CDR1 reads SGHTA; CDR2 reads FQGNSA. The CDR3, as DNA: TGTGCCAGCAGCCCCCAAATCTCTCTAGCGGCTCGACAGAATGAGCAGTTCTTC. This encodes CASSPQISLAARQNEQFF.

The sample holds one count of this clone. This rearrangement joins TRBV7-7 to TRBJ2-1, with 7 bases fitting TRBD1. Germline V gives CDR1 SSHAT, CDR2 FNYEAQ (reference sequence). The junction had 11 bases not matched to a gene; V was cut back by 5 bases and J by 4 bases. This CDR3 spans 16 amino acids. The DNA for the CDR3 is TGTGCCAGCAGCCCGAGGGACAGCCGATCTTACAATGAGCAGTTCTTC. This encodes CASSPRDSRSYNEQFF.